The 19 T cell receptor beta chains reported below all come from one sample, sequenced in a study of blood T cell repertoires in COVID-19. Using immunoSEQ multiplex PCR, the repertoire was profiled, and TCRdb retains in-frame clones only, with some absent. The data show roughly 120,000 clones, roughly 88% seen once. The material sequenced was peripheral blood. Receptors originate from a woman aged 70-85 years who had recovered from COVID-19.

This chain connects TRBV6-5 to TRBJ2-7; no clear D gene. Trimming removed 0 bases from V and 2 bases from J, with 11 bases in between. Looked up from germline, CDR1 is MNHEY and CDR2 is SVGAGI. The CDR3 is 15 residues long. The CDR3 DNA reads TGTGCCAGCAGTTACTCATCCTTTTTCCCCTACGAGCAGTACTTC. It yields the protein CASSYSSFFPYEQYF.

In this sample, this clone turned up a few times. This chain links TRBV4-2 with TRBJ2-7; tentative D call: TRBD1 (5 bases). V lost 1 base and J 7 bases, leaving 14 bases between the germline ends. CDR1 LGHNA and CDR2 YNFKEQ come from the germline V gene. The CDR3 covers 14 residues. CDR3: CASSQAGPAAEQYF. Here the CDR3 DNA reads TGTGCCAGCAGCCAAGCAGGGCCCGCGGCGGAGCAGTACTTC.

The J gene is TRBJ1-2, the V gene TRBV4-1; D may be TRBD1 (5 bases). The CDR3 extends over 14 amino acids. The germline V gene has CDR1 MGHRA and CDR2 YSYEKL. V was pared by 4 bases and J by 3 bases, with 12 bases between. The CDR3 here is CASSPLGEDYGYTF. The DNA for the CDR3 is TGCGCCAGCAGCCCTCTGGGGGAGGACTATGGCTACACCTTC.

The chain uses TRBV6-2 or TRBV6-3 and TRBJ2-1, with D possibly matching TRBD1 (5 bases). The CDR3 consists of 12 residues. V was clipped by 5 bases and J by 4 bases, with 6 bases between them. Germline V gives CDR1 MNHEY, CDR2 SVGEGT. As DNA, the CDR3 is TGTGCCAGCAGTCCAGGGTACAATGAGCAGTTCTTC. Protein: CASSPGYNEQFF.

This chain uses TRBV7-2 with TRBJ2-7; 9 nucleotides align to TRBD2. The CDR3 has 13 amino acids. Germline loops: CDR1 SGHTA, CDR2 FQGNSA. The trim removed 5 bases at V and 4 bases at J, leaving 3 bases unmatched. The CDR3 is CASSGLAQYEQYF. DNA for the CDR3: TGTGCCAGCAGCGGACTAGCGCAATACGAGCAGTACTTC.

The rearrangement uses TRBV24-1 and TRBJ1-2; D ambiguous. This CDR3 comprises 13 residues. From germline, CDR1 is KGHDR and CDR2 SFDVKD. The germline V and J ends were trimmed by 5 bases and 5 bases, with 11 bases remaining between them. CDR3 region: CATSGGSWYGYTF. The CDR3 nucleotides are TGTGCCACCAGTGGAGGGTCGTGGTATGGCTACACCTTC.

V is TRBV9 and J is TRBJ1-6; D unclear. Trimming pared 1 base from V and 10 bases from J, leaving 18 bases between. Germline-derived CDR1 and CDR2 are SGDLS and YYNGEE. There are 16 residues in the CDR3. CDR3 amino acids: CASSVSEGSIQSPLHF. In DNA, the CDR3 is TGTGCCAGCAGCGTATCTGAGGGCTCCATCCAATCACCCCTCCACTTT.

The genes are TRBV19 and TRBJ2-5, with a possible D match to TRBD1 (6 bases). Germline V gene lookup returns CDR1 LNHDA and CDR2 SQIVND (reference sequence). Trimming pared 6 bases from V and 2 bases from J, leaving 13 bases between. The CDR3 has 14 amino acids. CDR3: CASSTRGKQETQYF. The CDR3 DNA reads as TGTGCCAGTAGCACGAGGGGGAAGCAAGAGACCCAGTACTTC. Based on the CDR3 plus reference TRBV19 and TRBJ2-5, the full variable domain is DGGITQSPKYLFRKEGQNVTLSCEQNLNHDAMYWYRQDPGQGLRLIYYSQIVNDFQKGDIAEGYSVSREKKESFPLTVTSAQKNPTAFYLCASSTRGKQETQYFGPGTRLLVL.

V gene TRBV18 combines with J gene TRBJ1-1, with no clear D. V dropped 7 bases and J dropped 3 bases, with 12 bases sitting between them. Germline assignment: CDR1 KGHSH and CDR2 LQKENI. The CDR3 spans 13 residues. DNA for the CDR3: TGTGCCAGCTATCGGGGTTTGGACACTGAAGCTTTCTTT. It is translated as CASYRGLDTEAFF. Filled out from reference TRBV18 and TRBJ1-1, the complete variable domain reads NAGVMQNPRHLVRRRGQEARLRCSPMKGHSHVYWYRQLPEEGLKFMVYLQKENIIDESGMPKERFSAEFPKEGPSILRIQQVVRGDSAAYFCASYRGLDTEAFFGQGTRLTVV.

The gene calls are TRBV5-5 and TRBJ1-2, with D hard to call. V lost 5 bases and J lost 3, with 11 bases in between. The CDR3 contains 13 residues. Germline values: CDR1 SGHKS, CDR2 YYEKEE (reference sequence). The CDR3 here is CASRRDTHYGYTF. The DNA of the CDR3 is TGTGCCAGCAGAAGAGACACACACTATGGCTACACCTTC.

The chain has TRBV11-3 and TRBJ1-1; D ambiguous. This CDR3 has 12 residues. V was pared by 3 bases and J by 7 bases, with 9 bases between. From germline, CDR1 is SGHNT and CDR2 YENEEA. The CDR3 reads CASSFRHGEAFF. Written as DNA, the CDR3 is TGTGCCAGCAGCTTCCGACACGGTGAAGCTTTCTTT.

The chain has TRBV18 and TRBJ2-7; D uncertain. Germline V gene sequence: CDR1 KGHSH, CDR2 LQKENI. The CDR3 consists of 12 residues. Trimming removed 1 base at V and 6 bases at J, with 7 bases between. The CDR3 sequence is CASSPQPGEQYF. CDR3 nucleotide sequence: TGTGCCAGCTCACCACAACCGGGCGAGCAGTACTTC.

This clone was picked up a small number of times. The chain has TRBV6-5 and TRBJ1-5, with unresolved D. Deletions cut 6 bases from V and 4 bases from J, with 7 bases between. The CDR3 length is 12 residues. Looked up from germline, CDR1 is MNHEY and CDR2 is SVGAGI. The CDR3 here is CASRPQNQPQHF. CDR3 in DNA: TGTGCCAGCAGGCCACAGAATCAGCCCCAGCATTTT.

The V call is TRBV2, the J call TRBJ1-4, with 9 bases that match TRBD1. Germline V gene lookup returns CDR1 SNHLY and CDR2 FYNNEI. The trim removed 9 bases at V and 8 bases at J, leaving 16 bases unmatched. This CDR3 contains 16 residues. The CDR3 sequence is CASGGTGSLLGEKLFF. CDR3 sequence (DNA): TGTGCCAGTGGGGGGACAGGGAGCCTCTTAGGAGAAAAACTGTTTTTT.

The CDR3 loop reads CAWSRTGLSSGNTIYF. Written as DNA, the CDR3 is TGTGCCTGGAGTCGAACAGGGCTAAGCTCTGGAAACACCATATATTTT. This chain uses TRBV30 with TRBJ1-3, with D perhaps TRBD1 (6 bases). The CDR3 length is 16 residues. CDR1 and CDR2 (germline): GTSNPN, SVGIG (reference sequence). Trimming removed 2 bases from V and 0 bases from J, with 14 bases in between.

The rearrangement uses TRBV19 and TRBJ1-5; D is undetermined. The CDR3 extends over 14 amino acids. Trimming stripped 4 bases from V and 6 bases from J, with 13 bases between. The germline gives CDR1 LNHDA, CDR2 SQIVND (reference sequence). Written as DNA, the CDR3 is TGTGCCAGTAGTACCCCGCGGTTGGGTCAGCCCCAGCATTTT. Residues: CASSTPRLGQPQHF.

J is TRBJ2-5 and V is TRBV7-8; 14 positions match TRBD2. CDR3 length: 15 residues. The germline V gene has CDR1 SGHVS and CDR2 FQNEAQ. V was pared by 5 bases and J by 5 bases, with 4 bases of the junction left unmatched. The CDR3 protein is CASSLGLAGAETQYF. The CDR3 DNA follows: TGTGCCAGCAGCCTGGGACTAGCGGGAGCGGAGACCCAGTACTTC.

This chain joins TRBV7-9 and TRBJ1-2; D is unclear. The germline V gene encodes CDR1 SEHNR and CDR2 FQNEAQ (reference sequence). The V and J ends lost 1 base and 8 bases respectively, with 14 bases between them. The CDR3 is made up of 14 amino acids. DNA for the CDR3: TGTGCCAGCAGCTTAGAGGAGGGCCTAAACGGCTACACCTTC. Its protein product is CASSLEEGLNGYTF.

This sequence joins TRBV6-6 and TRBJ1-2; possible D gene TRBD1, 5 bases. The CDR3 runs 13 residues. Germline lookup yields CDR1 MNHNY and CDR2 SVGAGI (reference sequence). V was cut by 5 bases and J by 4 bases, with 11 bases left in between. The CDR3 here is CASSNYRSYGYTF. CDR3 DNA sequence: TGTGCCAGCAGTAATTACAGGTCCTATGGCTACACCTTC.